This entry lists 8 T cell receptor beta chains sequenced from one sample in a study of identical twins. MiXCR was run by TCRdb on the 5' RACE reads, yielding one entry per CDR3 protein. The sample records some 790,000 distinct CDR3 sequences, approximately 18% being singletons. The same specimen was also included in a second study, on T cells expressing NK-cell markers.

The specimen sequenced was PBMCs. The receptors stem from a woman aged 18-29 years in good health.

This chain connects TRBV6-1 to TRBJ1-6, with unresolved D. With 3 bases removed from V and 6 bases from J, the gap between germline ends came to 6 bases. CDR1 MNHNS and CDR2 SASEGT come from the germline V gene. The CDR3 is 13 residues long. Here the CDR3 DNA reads TGTGCCAGCAGTGACACCTTTAATTCACCCCTCCACTTT. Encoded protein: CASSDTFNSPLHF.

CDR3 bases: TGCGCCAGCAGCGTCTCGTCCGGTGAAAAACTGTTTTTT. This translates into CASSVSSGEKLFF. The chain employs TRBV5-1 and TRBJ1-4, with D hard to call. V lost 4 bases, J lost 7 bases, and 11 bases lay in between. The CDR3 extends over 13 amino acids. Germline-derived CDR1 and CDR2 are SGHRS and YFSETQ.

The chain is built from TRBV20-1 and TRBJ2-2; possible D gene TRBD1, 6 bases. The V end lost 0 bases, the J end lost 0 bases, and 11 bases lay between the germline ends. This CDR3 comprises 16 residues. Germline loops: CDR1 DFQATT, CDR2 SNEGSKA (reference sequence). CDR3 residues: CSARDPGHTNTGELFF. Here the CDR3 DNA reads TGCAGTGCTAGAGATCCGGGACACACGAACACCGGGGAGCTGTTTTTT.

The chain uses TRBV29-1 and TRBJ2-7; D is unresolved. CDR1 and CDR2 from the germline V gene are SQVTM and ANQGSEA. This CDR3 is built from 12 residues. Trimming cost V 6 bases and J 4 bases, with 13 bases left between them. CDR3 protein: CSVRGLGYEQYF. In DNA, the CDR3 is TGCAGCGTCCGAGGCTTGGGTTACGAGCAGTACTTC.

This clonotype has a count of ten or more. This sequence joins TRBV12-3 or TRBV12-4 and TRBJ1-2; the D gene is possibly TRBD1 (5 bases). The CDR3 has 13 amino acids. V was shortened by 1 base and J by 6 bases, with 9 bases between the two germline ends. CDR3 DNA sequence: TGTGCCAGCAGTTTAGGGACGGGACATGGCTACACCTTC. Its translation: CASSLGTGHGYTF.

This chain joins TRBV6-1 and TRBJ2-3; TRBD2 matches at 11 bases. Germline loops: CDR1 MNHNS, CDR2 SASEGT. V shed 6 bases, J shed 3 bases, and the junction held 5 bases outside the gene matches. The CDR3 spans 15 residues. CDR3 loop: CASRPSGGRTDTQYF. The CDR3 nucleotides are TGTGCCAGCAGGCCTAGCGGGGGGAGGACAGATACGCAGTATTTT.

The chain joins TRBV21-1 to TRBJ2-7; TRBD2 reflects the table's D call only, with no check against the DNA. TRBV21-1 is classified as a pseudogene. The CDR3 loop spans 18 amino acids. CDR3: CASSEGQGTSGLSYEQYF. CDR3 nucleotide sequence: TGTGCCAGCAGCGAGGGACAGGGGACTAGCGGCCTCTCCTACGAGCAGTACTTC.

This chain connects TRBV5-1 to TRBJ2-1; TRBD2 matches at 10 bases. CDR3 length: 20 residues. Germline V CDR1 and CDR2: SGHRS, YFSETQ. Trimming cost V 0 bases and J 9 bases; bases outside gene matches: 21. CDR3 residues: CASSLAAGVLGLAGVVEQFF. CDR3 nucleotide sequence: TGCGCCAGCAGCTTGGCCGCAGGAGTACTGGGCCTAGCGGGGGTTGTTGAGCAGTTCTTC.